The T cell receptor beta chain described here comes from a study of T cells after yellow fever vaccination. TCRdb processed the 5' RACE reads anew with MiXCR; each CDR3 protein has one entry. The sample has 450,000 to 650,000 distinct CDR3 sequences; about a fifth are singletons. The sequence derives from a man younger than 35 who received the YFV17D yellow fever vaccine. Sample: PBMCs, taken less than 25 days after the first yellow fever vaccination.

CDR3 loop: CASSESGVGTQYF. In DNA, the CDR3 is TGCGCCAGCAGTGAGTCGGGGGTGGGAACGCAGTATTTT. The J gene is TRBJ2-3, the V gene TRBV10-2; D may correspond to TRBD1 or TRBD2 (5 bases each). The CDR3 spans 13 residues. With 0 bases removed from V and 9 bases from J, the gap between germline ends came to 10 bases. Germline V gives CDR1 WSHSY, CDR2 SAAADI.